These 20 T cell receptor beta chains were sequenced from one sample in a study of T cell responses to AZD1222 COVID-19 vaccine. The method was immunoSEQ multiplex PCR; TCRdb's version includes in-frame clones alone and lacks a portion of them. The sample includes some 150,000 clones, around 83% seen only once; the top ten take about 5%. This material consisted of peripheral blood, taken 28 days after the second AZD1222 dose. These receptors all stem from an adult who received the AZD1222 COVID-19 vaccine.

The rearrangement uses TRBV25-1 and TRBJ1-1, with 9 bases lining up with TRBD1. Trimming cost V 5 bases and J 0 bases; bases outside gene matches: 4. Germline V lookup: CDR1 MGHDK, CDR2 SYGVNS. CDR3 size: 15 residues. CDR3 in amino acids: CASSWGQGVNTEAFF. DNA of the CDR3: TGTGCCAGCAGTTGGGGACAGGGCGTGAACACTGAAGCTTTCTTT. The full variable domain, completed using reference TRBV25-1 and TRBJ1-1, is EADIYQTPRYLVIGTGKKITLECSQTMGHDKMYWYQQDPGMELHLIHYSYGVNSTEKGDLSSESTVSRIRTEHFPLTLESARPSHTSQYLCASSWGQGVNTEAFFGQGTRLTVV.

The CDR3 sequence: CASSRPPQGVGNIQYF. The CDR3 nucleotides are TGTGCCAGCAGCCGGCCACCACAGGGGGTCGGAAACATTCAGTACTTC. This chain joins TRBV7-2 and TRBJ2-4, with 8 nucleotides matching TRBD1. Trimming cost V 5 bases and J 6 bases; bases outside gene matches: 12. Germline loops: CDR1 SGHTA, CDR2 FQGNSA. The CDR3 has 16 residues.

There are a few counts of this clone. The chain joins TRBV12-5 to TRBJ1-2; possible D gene TRBD1, 5 bases. Germline V gives CDR1 LGHNT, CDR2 FRNRAP. There are 13 residues in the CDR3. Trimming took off 0 bases at V and 7 bases at J, with 9 bases between the two ends. The CDR3 coding sequence is TGTGCTAGTGGTTTGGTCGGGGCTGGTGGCTACACCTTC. Translation: CASGLVGAGGYTF. The entire variable domain, with the rest obtained from reference TRBV12-5 and TRBJ1-2, is as follows: DARVTQTPRHKVTEMGQEVTMRCQPILGHNTVFWYRQTMMQGLELLAYFRNRAPLDDSGMPKDRFSAEMPDATLATLKIQPSEPRDSAVYFCASGLVGAGGYTFGSGTRLTVV.

A few counts support this clone. V usage is TRBV4-1 and J usage is TRBJ2-7; 9 bases are shared with TRBD1. CDR3 length: 14 residues. CDR1 is MGHRA and CDR2 is YSYEKL in the germline V gene. Trimming cost V 4 bases and J 3 bases; bases outside gene matches: 4. CDR3 bases: TGCGCCAGCAGCCCGGGACAGGGTGACTACGAGCAGTACTTC. It codes for CASSPGQGDYEQYF.

This chain connects TRBV6-1 to TRBJ1-1; no reliable D call. The V end was cut by 7 bases, the J end by 5 bases, with 14 bases between. Germline V gene data show CDR1 as MNHNS and CDR2 as SASEGT. The CDR3 contains 13 residues. The CDR3 nucleotides read TGTGCCAGCAAGGCAGCCGGGAGTACTGAAGCTTTCTTT. Translating gives CASKAAGSTEAFF.

V gene TRBV12-3 or TRBV12-4 combines with J gene TRBJ2-3; D remains ambiguous. Trimming removed 6 bases at V and 0 bases at J, with 4 bases between. The CDR3 runs 12 residues. CDR3 residues: CASSLSTDTQYF. CDR3 DNA sequence: TGTGCCAGCAGCCTTAGCACAGATACGCAGTATTTT.

V is TRBV5-1 and J is TRBJ2-3; a weak D match, TRBD2 (6 bases). This CDR3 spans 16 amino acids. The V gene lost 0 bases and the J gene lost 3 bases, with 14 bases spanning the gap. Per the germline V gene, CDR1 is SGHRS and CDR2 is YFSETQ. CDR3 region: CASSLVGTAGTDTQYF. The CDR3 coding sequence is TGCGCCAGCAGCTTGGTTGGTACTGCGGGAACAGATACGCAGTATTTT.

Concerning this clone: The junction shows a germline mismatch at one end, possibly a read error. The V call is TRBV2, the J call TRBJ1-2; weak D call: TRBD1 (5 bases). This CDR3 is 13 amino acids long. Germline V CDR1 and CDR2: SNHLY, FYNNEI. The CDR3 DNA reads TGTGCCAGCAGTGACAGGGTAAAAACACAGACTGTCTTC. Translation gives CASSDRVKTQTVF.

This chain links TRBV30 with TRBJ2-1; D gene uncertain. CDR3 length equals 15 residues. The germline CDR1 and CDR2 sequences are GTSNPN and SVGIG (reference sequence). Deletions cut 1 base from V and 0 bases from J, with 10 bases between. The CDR3 is CAWSETTSSYNEQFF. The CDR3 bases are TGTGCCTGGAGTGAGACGACAAGCTCCTACAATGAGCAGTTCTTC.

V usage is TRBV10-1 and J usage is TRBJ2-2; 8 nucleotides match TRBD1. The CDR3 length is 15 residues. Per the germline V gene, CDR1 is WNHNN and CDR2 is SYGVQD (reference sequence). The V and J ends lost 8 bases and 7 bases, in that order; junction bases with no gene match: 12. As DNA, the CDR3 is TGCGCCAGCGGACCAGGGGGCGGCCTGGGCGGGGAGCTGTTTTTT. Translated: CASGPGGGLGGELFF.

The rearrangement links TRBV19 to TRBJ1-2; the D gene is possibly TRBD1 (6 bases). The CDR3 consists of 17 residues. The germline V gene has CDR1 LNHDA and CDR2 SQIVND (reference sequence). V was trimmed by 0 bases and J by 4 bases, leaving 18 bases between them. Written as DNA, the CDR3 is TGTGCCAGTAGTATAGACCCGGGACACACCATCATCTATGGCTACACCTTC. This sequence encodes CASSIDPGHTIIYGYTF.

The genes are TRBV27 and TRBJ1-2, with D hard to call. V was shortened by 5 bases and J by 12 bases, with 19 bases between the two germline ends. This CDR3 comprises 13 residues. In germline, CDR1 is MNHEY, CDR2 SMNVEV (reference sequence). The CDR3 nucleotides read TGTGCCAGCAGTCCCCGTGGAGGGAAAGGTCACACCTTC. It is translated as CASSPRGGKGHTF.

The chain has TRBV19 and TRBJ2-6, with D possibly being TRBD1 or TRBD2 (5 bases each). Trimming stripped 7 bases from V and 0 bases from J, with 16 bases between. Germline loops: CDR1 LNHDA, CDR2 SQIVND (reference sequence). This CDR3 contains 17 residues. CDR3 sequence: CASTKGPLDSGANVLTF. In DNA, the CDR3 is TGTGCCAGTACGAAGGGACCTTTAGACTCTGGGGCCAACGTCCTGACTTTC.

This sequence joins TRBV28 and TRBJ2-2; 10 positions match TRBD2. Germline V gene lookup returns CDR1 MDHEN and CDR2 SYDVKM. CDR3 length: 17 residues. V gave up 4 bases and J gave up 4 bases; unmatched junction bases: 9. The CDR3 bases are TGTGCCAGCAGTTCTAGCGGGGGATCCCCCTCCACCGGGGAGCTGTTTTTT. Translation gives CASSSSGGSPSTGELFF. The full variable domain, its missing parts supplied by reference TRBV28 and TRBJ2-2, is DVKVTQSSRYLVKRTGEKVFLECVQDMDHENMFWYRQDPGLGLRLIYFSYDVKMKEKGDIPEGYSVSREKKERFSLILESASTNQTSMYLCASSSSGGSPSTGELFFGEGSRLTVL.

Only one count was recorded for this clone. The chain has TRBV2 and TRBJ1-2; unclear D gene. Per germline, CDR1 SNHLY and CDR2 FYNNEI. The CDR3 extends over 16 amino acids. The V and J ends lost 0 bases and 0 bases respectively, with 11 bases between them. CDR3 DNA: TGTGCCAGCAGTGAAGCGCGGGAATTAGCTAACTATGGCTACACCTTC. Amino acids: CASSEARELANYGYTF. Full variable domain (remainder filled in from reference TRBV2 and TRBJ1-2): EPEVTQTPSHQVTQMGQEVILRCVPISNHLYFYWYRQILGQKVEFLVSFYNNEISEKSEIFDDQFSVERPDGSNFTLKIRSTKLEDSAMYFCASSEARELANYGYTFGSGTRLTVV.

This chain uses TRBV5-1 with TRBJ1-2; the match to TRBD1 covers 10 bases. Germline CDR1 SGHRS, CDR2 YFSETQ. V shed 0 bases, J shed 8 bases, and the junction held 10 bases outside the gene matches. CDR3 length equals 16 residues. The CDR3 here is CASSLGTGGMQLGYTF. CDR3 bases: TGCGCCAGCAGCTTGGGGACAGGGGGAATGCAGCTAGGCTACACCTTC.

V gene TRBV10-3 combines with J gene TRBJ1-4; D not certain. V lost 6 bases and J lost 5, with 7 bases in between. Germline CDR1 ENHRY, CDR2 SYGVKD. The CDR3 contains 12 residues. This CDR3 reads CAIRDPNEKLFF. Written as DNA, the CDR3 is TGTGCCATCAGGGACCCGAATGAAAAACTGTTTTTT.

The CDR3: CASSPQGIQETQYF. Written as DNA, the CDR3 is TGCGCCAGCAGCCCACAGGGAATCCAAGAGACCCAGTACTTC. V usage is TRBV5-1 and J usage is TRBJ2-5, with a weak D call TRBD1 (6 bases). This CDR3 has 14 residues. The germline CDR1 and CDR2 sequences are SGHRS and YFSETQ. Deletions cut 4 bases from V and 1 base from J, with 11 bases between. The full variable domain, rest sourced from reference TRBV5-1 and TRBJ2-5, is KAGVTQTPRYLIKTRGQQVTLSCSPISGHRSVSWYQQTPGQGLQFLFEYFSETQRNKGNFPGRFSGRQFSNSRSEMNVSTLELGDSALYLCASSPQGIQETQYFGPGTRLLVL.

V is TRBV7-9 and J is TRBJ1-1; D unclear. CDR1 is SEHNR, CDR2 FQNEAQ, per germline (reference sequence). The CDR3 has 15 amino acids. The ends were cut back, 4 bases at V and 0 bases at J, with 12 bases in the middle. CDR3 DNA sequence: TGTGCCAGCAGCTCCGACGGACCCATGAACACTGAAGCTTTCTTT. Its translation: CASSSDGPMNTEAFF.

V usage is TRBV27 and J usage is TRBJ2-1; 8 nucleotides agree with TRBD2. CDR1 is MNHEY and CDR2 is SMNVEV in the germline V gene (reference sequence). The V and J ends lost 3 bases and 5 bases, in that order; junction bases with no gene match: 9. This CDR3 contains 16 residues. The chain's CDR3 is CASSFSAGVVNNEQFF. For the CDR3, the DNA is TGTGCCAGCAGTTTTTCAGCGGGAGTCGTCAACAATGAGCAGTTCTTC.